These T cell receptor beta chains were read from a single sample in a study of siplizumab effects on memory and regulatory T cells. Data came from immunoSEQ multiplex PCR; TCRdb stores just in-frame clones and leaves some out. The sample has tens of thousands of clones; about 89% are singletons. The material sequenced was CD8+ T cells sorted from blood. All receptors derive from a human donor in good health. CDR3s include the opening cysteine and the closing phenylalanine or tryptophan. D genes are given only for firm matches. Only some rows state a clone size, as once, few, many or a class for expanded clones.

clone size: .
V gene: TRBV10-1
J gene: TRBJ1-1
D gene: .
CDR3 protein: CASSEFIPLGTEAFF
CDR3 DNA: TGCGCCAGCAGTGAGTTTATCCCCTTGGGCACTGAAGCTTTCTTT

clone size: .
V gene: TRBV6-5
J gene: TRBJ2-3
D gene: .
CDR3 protein: CASSAYATDTQYF
CDR3 DNA: TGTGCCAGCAGTGCCTATGCCACAGATACGCAGTATTTT

clone size: .
V gene: TRBV27
J gene: TRBJ2-5
D gene: .
CDR3 protein: CASSLNGFWGAEASETQYF
CDR3 DNA: TGTGCCAGCAGTTTAAATGGTTTTTGGGGGGCTGAAGCTTCGGAGACCCAGTACTTC

clone size: .
V gene: TRBV25-1
J gene: TRBJ2-1
D gene: TRBD2
CDR3 protein: CASSELQREGAFNEQFF
CDR3 DNA: TGTGCCAGCAGTGAACTGCAGCGGGAGGGGGCCTTCAATGAGCAGTTCTTC

clone size: once
V gene: TRBV6-6
J gene: TRBJ1-2
D gene: .
CDR3 protein: CASSPQGGSYGYTF
CDR3 DNA: TGTGCCAGCAGTCCACAGGGTGGTTCTTATGGCTACACCTTC

clone size: .
V gene: TRBV7-2
J gene: TRBJ1-1
D gene: .
CDR3 protein: CASSFGRGTEAFF
CDR3 DNA: TGTGCCAGCAGCTTCGGGAGGGGCACTGAAGCTTTCTTT

clone size: .
V gene: TRBV27
J gene: TRBJ2-1
D gene: TRBD2
CDR3 protein: CASSLIAGGPYNEQFF
CDR3 DNA: TGTGCCAGCAGTCTAATAGCGGGGGGGCCCTACAATGAGCAGTTCTTC

clone size: .
V gene: TRBV7-2
J gene: TRBJ2-7
D gene: .
CDR3 protein: CASSEPGLSYEQYF
CDR3 DNA: TGTGCCAGCAGCGAGCCTGGACTTTCCTACGAGCAGTACTTC

clone size: .
V gene: TRBV4-1
J gene: TRBJ2-7
D gene: TRBD1
CDR3 protein: CASSHGQGGYEQYF
CDR3 DNA: TGCGCCAGCAGCCACGGACAGGGGGGGTACGAGCAGTACTTC

clone size: few
V gene: TRBV6-1
J gene: TRBJ1-3
D gene: .
CDR3 protein: CASSEDKALSGNTIYF
CDR3 DNA: TGTGCCAGCAGTGAAGACAAGGCCCTCTCTGGAAACACCATATATTTT

clone size: .
V gene: TRBV5-1
J gene: TRBJ2-7
D gene: .
CDR3 protein: CASSFGGILYEQYF
CDR3 DNA: TGCGCCAGCAGCTTTGGCGGGATCCTCTACGAGCAGTACTTC

clone size: once
V gene: TRBV4-2
J gene: TRBJ2-7
D gene: TRBD1
CDR3 protein: CASSPGTGWKTYEQYF
CDR3 DNA: TGTGCCAGCAGCCCAGGGACAGGGTGGAAAACCTACGAGCAGTACTTC

clone size: .
V gene: TRBV6-6
J gene: TRBJ2-3
D gene: TRBD2
CDR3 protein: CASCLAGGRVDTQYF
CDR3 DNA: TGTGCCAGCTGCCTAGCGGGAGGGCGGGTAGATACGCAGTATTTT

clone size: .
V gene: TRBV7-9
J gene: TRBJ2-1
D gene: TRBD2
CDR3 protein: CASSPIAGPHNEQFF
CDR3 DNA: TGTGCCAGCAGCCCGATAGCGGGCCCTCACAATGAGCAGTTCTTC

clone size: .
V gene: TRBV5-4
J gene: TRBJ1-2
D gene: .
CDR3 protein: CASSPTSTGTGGYTF
CDR3 DNA: TGTGCCAGCAGCCCCACCTCGACGGGAACTGGTGGCTACACCTTC

clone size: .
V gene: TRBV5-4
J gene: TRBJ2-3
D gene: .
CDR3 protein: CASSLEGARGTDTQYF
CDR3 DNA: TGTGCCAGCAGCTTGGAAGGGGCGCGGGGCACAGATACGCAGTATTTT

clone size: .
V gene: TRBV25-1
J gene: TRBJ1-2
D gene: .
CDR3 protein: CASSTDSYGYTF
CDR3 DNA: TGTGCCAGCAGTACCGACAGTTATGGCTACACCTTC

clone size: .
V gene: TRBV10-2
J gene: TRBJ2-7
D gene: .
CDR3 protein: CASGTENSYEQYF
CDR3 DNA: TGCGCCAGCGGCACTGAGAACTCCTACGAGCAGTACTTC

clone size: .
V gene: TRBV27
J gene: TRBJ2-2
D gene: .
CDR3 protein: CASSPLESTGELFF
CDR3 DNA: TGTGCCAGCAGTCCCCTCGAGAGCACCGGGGAGCTGTTTTTT

clone size: .
V gene: TRBV6-5
J gene: TRBJ2-3
D gene: TRBD1
CDR3 protein: CASRYPEGASTDTQYF
CDR3 DNA: TGTGCCAGCAGGTACCCCGAGGGGGCATCCACAGATACGCAGTATTTT

clone size: once
V gene: TRBV15
J gene: TRBJ1-1
D gene: .
CDR3 protein: CATRDALNTEAFF
CDR3 DNA: TGTGCCACCAGAGACGCCCTGAACACTGAAGCTTTCTTT

clone size: .
V gene: TRBV20-1
J gene: TRBJ1-2
D gene: .
CDR3 protein: CSAIEIRGYTF
CDR3 DNA: TGCAGTGCCATCGAAATACGTGGCTACACCTTC

clone size: .
V gene: TRBV7-8
J gene: TRBJ2-7
D gene: TRBD1
CDR3 protein: CASSLGTQGAGEQYF
CDR3 DNA: TGTGCCAGCAGCTTAGGAACACAGGGGGCCGGGGAGCAGTACTTC

clone size: .
V gene: TRBV27
J gene: TRBJ1-5
D gene: .
CDR3 protein: CASRVGPSNQPQHF
CDR3 DNA: TGTGCCAGCCGGGTGGGCCCATCAAATCAGCCCCAGCATTTT

clone size: .
V gene: TRBV1
J gene: TRBJ1-3
D gene: .
CDR3 protein: CTSSHGTTSGNTIYF
CDR3 DNA: TGCACCAGCAGCCACGGGACAACATCTGGAAACACCATATATTTT

clone size: .
V gene: TRBV5-1
J gene: TRBJ2-1
D gene: TRBD2
CDR3 protein: CASSPVGREGGNEQFF
CDR3 DNA: TGCGCCAGCAGCCCTGTCGGTCGGGAGGGTGGCAATGAGCAGTTCTTC

clone size: .
V gene: TRBV6-6
J gene: TRBJ2-7
D gene: TRBD1
CDR3 protein: CASSYMTGTSHEQYF
CDR3 DNA: TGTGCCAGCAGTTATATGACAGGGACCTCCCACGAGCAGTACTTC

clone size: .
V gene: TRBV5-5
J gene: TRBJ2-7
D gene: TRBD1
CDR3 protein: CASSLVGQGYEQYF
CDR3 DNA: TGTGCCAGCAGCTTGGTGGGACAGGGCTACGAGCAGTACTTC

clone size: .
V gene: TRBV7-9
J gene: TRBJ2-7
D gene: TRBD1
CDR3 protein: CASSPESYRGSYEQYF
CDR3 DNA: TGTGCCAGCAGCCCTGAATCTTACAGGGGGTCCTACGAGCAGTACTTC

clone size: .
V gene: TRBV7-9
J gene: TRBJ2-7
D gene: TRBD1
CDR3 protein: CASSNGQGYEQYF
CDR3 DNA: TGTGCCAGCAGCAACGGACAGGGCTACGAGCAGTACTTC

clone size: .
V gene: TRBV7-6
J gene: TRBJ1-1
D gene: .
CDR3 protein: CASSLDGSFNTEAFF
CDR3 DNA: TGTGCCAGCAGTCTGGACGGAAGCTTCAACACTGAAGCTTTCTTT

clone size: .
V gene: TRBV7-2
J gene: TRBJ2-7
D gene: .
CDR3 protein: CASSLNSDYEQYF
CDR3 DNA: TGTGCCAGCAGCTTAAACTCCGACTACGAGCAGTACTTC

clone size: .
V gene: TRBV4-1
J gene: TRBJ2-2
D gene: .
CDR3 protein: CASSQYDGELFF
CDR3 DNA: TGCGCCAGCAGCCAGTATGACGGGGAGCTGTTTTTT

clone size: .
V gene: TRBV11-2
J gene: TRBJ2-7
D gene: TRBD1
CDR3 protein: CASSHGTGPTYEQYF
CDR3 DNA: TGTGCCAGCAGCCATGGGACAGGGCCAACCTACGAGCAGTACTTC

clone size: .
V gene: TRBV9
J gene: TRBJ2-6
D gene: .
CDR3 protein: CASSSGTSGANVLTF
CDR3 DNA: TGTGCCAGCAGCTCCGGGACAAGTGGGGCCAACGTCCTGACTTTC

clone size: .
V gene: TRBV19
J gene: TRBJ2-7
D gene: TRBD2
CDR3 protein: CASSIGTSGYYEQYF
CDR3 DNA: TGTGCCAGTAGTATTGGGACTAGCGGATATTACGAGCAGTACTTC

clone size: .
V gene: TRBV7-9
J gene: TRBJ2-7
D gene: TRBD2
CDR3 protein: CASSLGLAGVYEQYF
CDR3 DNA: TGTGCCAGCAGCTTAGGGCTAGCGGGAGTATACGAGCAGTACTTC

clone size: once
V gene: TRBV27
J gene: TRBJ1-2
D gene: TRBD1
CDR3 protein: CASSPPTGYGYTF
CDR3 DNA: TGTGCCAGCAGTCCCCCGACAGGGTATGGCTACACCTTC

clone size: .
V gene: TRBV11-2
J gene: TRBJ2-5
D gene: .
CDR3 protein: CASSLASWETQYF
CDR3 DNA: TGTGCCAGCAGCTTAGCTAGCTGGGAGACCCAGTACTTC

clone size: .
V gene: TRBV25-1
J gene: TRBJ2-3
D gene: .
CDR3 protein: CASSELPASTDTQYF
CDR3 DNA: TGTGCCAGCAGTGAACTCCCGGCCAGCACAGATACGCAGTATTTT

clone size: .
V gene: TRBV28
J gene: TRBJ2-1
D gene: .
CDR3 protein: CASSFQNNEQFF
CDR3 DNA: TGTGCCAGCAGTTTCCAGAACAATGAGCAGTTCTTC

clone size: .
V gene: TRBV27
J gene: TRBJ1-1
D gene: .
CDR3 protein: CASSPTGTEAFF
CDR3 DNA: TGTGCCAGCAGTCCCACGGGGACTGAAGCTTTCTTT

clone size: few
V gene: TRBV19
J gene: TRBJ2-1
D gene: .
CDR3 protein: CASSIGLKGPSNEQFF
CDR3 DNA: TGTGCCAGTAGTATAGGGCTAAAGGGACCATCAAATGAGCAGTTCTTC

clone size: .
V gene: TRBV6-1
J gene: TRBJ1-5
D gene: .
CDR3 protein: CASSEGQPQHF
CDR3 DNA: TGTGCCAGCAGTGAAGGGCAGCCCCAGCATTTT

clone size: .
V gene: TRBV11-2
J gene: TRBJ1-1
D gene: .
CDR3 protein: CASSSSTEAFF
CDR3 DNA: TGTGCCAGCAGCTCCAGCACTGAAGCTTTCTTT

clone size: .
V gene: TRBV5-8
J gene: TRBJ2-2
D gene: .
CDR3 protein: CASSLVQTTGELFF
CDR3 DNA: TGTGCCAGCAGCTTGGTACAGACCACCGGGGAGCTGTTTTTT

clone size: .
V gene: TRBV5-6
J gene: TRBJ2-1
D gene: .
CDR3 protein: CASSPWSSYNEQFF
CDR3 DNA: TGTGCCAGCAGCCCGTGGAGCTCCTACAATGAGCAGTTCTTC

clone size: .
V gene: TRBV5-6
J gene: TRBJ2-7
D gene: TRBD1
CDR3 protein: CASSLGDRGDEQYF
CDR3 DNA: TGTGCCAGCAGCTTGGGGGACAGGGGCGACGAGCAGTACTTC

clone size: .
V gene: TRBV5-6
J gene: TRBJ2-2
D gene: .
CDR3 protein: CASSPAVSTGELFF
CDR3 DNA: TGTGCCAGCAGCCCGGCGGTCAGTACCGGGGAGCTGTTTTTT

clone size: .
V gene: TRBV9
J gene: TRBJ2-1
D gene: .
CDR3 protein: CASSVALPGDEQFF
CDR3 DNA: TGTGCCAGCAGCGTAGCTCTCCCGGGCGATGAGCAGTTCTTC